This TCR beta chain was profiled in a study of T cells expressing NK-cell markers. Study-level background: Each TCR beta repertoire originated in sorted T cells that were CD3+CD56+NKG2C+, CD3+CD56+NKG2C- or CD3+CD56-NKG2C+. HCMV serostatus: most of the eight sequenced donors positive, one negative. Findings and caveats of the study: Specificity for HCMV among expanded NKG2C+ T cell clones was not established.

A 5'RACE template switching approach incorporating UMIs was used to make TCR beta cDNA. TCRdb reprocessed the 5' RACE reads and keeps a single row for each CDR3 protein, giving no DNA. This table lists 350,000 to 500,000 distinct CDR3 sequences. Comment on this clonotype: What it binds is unknown.

This TCR came from a woman between 18 and 70 years old in good health. The sequenced sample consisted of blood T cells: a sorted CD56 or NKG2C T cell subset, CD4+ or CD8+ T cells, or bulk PBMC T cells (not recorded which).

CDR3: CASSAAGGNQPQHF. The chain employs TRBV9 and TRBJ1-5; the TRBD1 assignment by TCRdb is unverifiable without DNA. The length of the CDR3 is 14 residues. Germline V gene data show CDR1 as SGDLS and CDR2 as YYNGEE.